This entry describes one TCR beta chain. These data originate in a study of a mutant IDH1 vaccine in newly diagnosed glioma. With 1 base clipped from V and 5 bases from J, the junction kept 8 bases outside the gene matches. Germline CDR1 SGHTA, CDR2 FQGTGA. CDR3 length: 17 amino acids. Time point denoted: baseline, week 1 (first vaccination visit). Treatment noted: pre-vaccination baseline after standard-of-care therapy. Profiled with immunoSEQ multiplex PCR; TCRdb holds only in-frame clones, not every one. The sample consists of about 88,000 clones, around 79% of them appearing once. V and J are TRBV7-3 and TRBJ2-2, with TRBD1 matching 9 bases. The source of this sequence is a middle-aged man with glioma. Some clones in this sample may be carry-over from other donors' samples. The material sequenced was PBMCs, taken from a glioma patient treated with radiotherapy, temozolomide or both. The CDR3 sequence: CASSLMGQGERTGELFF. The DNA of the CDR3 is TGTGCCAGCAGCTTAATGGGACAGGGAGAAAGGACCGGGGAGCTGTTTTTT.